This TCR beta chain was observed in a study of blood T cell repertoires in COVID-19. Study overall: The study drew acute and convalescent COVID-19 samples from the United States, Italy and Spain. T cells, B-cell-depleted T cells, or PBMCs supplied cDNA or gDNA.

Between the trimmed V and J ends, which lost 1 base and 7 bases, there was a span of 8 bases. The germline gives CDR1 MNHEY, CDR2 SVGAGI. CDR3 length equals 13 residues. In the authors' workflow: It was from reference gene primer amplification that nucleated cell counts were estimated. Using immunoSEQ multiplex PCR, the repertoire was profiled, and TCRdb retains in-frame clones only, with some absent. From that table come the V and J calls and clone size; the DNA was used to work out D and trimming. The data hold about 170,000 clones, with roughly 90% observed a single time. Enrolled during active infection, Seattle patients were then followed longitudinally.

Specimen: peripheral blood. V is TRBV6-5 and J is TRBJ2-1, with TRBD2 as a possible D gene (6 bases). This receptor was obtained from a man younger than 45 with COVID-19, enrolled during active disease. This CDR3 is CASSYFGGNEQFF. The CDR3 DNA is TGTGCCAGCAGTTACTTCGGGGGTAATGAGCAGTTCTTC.